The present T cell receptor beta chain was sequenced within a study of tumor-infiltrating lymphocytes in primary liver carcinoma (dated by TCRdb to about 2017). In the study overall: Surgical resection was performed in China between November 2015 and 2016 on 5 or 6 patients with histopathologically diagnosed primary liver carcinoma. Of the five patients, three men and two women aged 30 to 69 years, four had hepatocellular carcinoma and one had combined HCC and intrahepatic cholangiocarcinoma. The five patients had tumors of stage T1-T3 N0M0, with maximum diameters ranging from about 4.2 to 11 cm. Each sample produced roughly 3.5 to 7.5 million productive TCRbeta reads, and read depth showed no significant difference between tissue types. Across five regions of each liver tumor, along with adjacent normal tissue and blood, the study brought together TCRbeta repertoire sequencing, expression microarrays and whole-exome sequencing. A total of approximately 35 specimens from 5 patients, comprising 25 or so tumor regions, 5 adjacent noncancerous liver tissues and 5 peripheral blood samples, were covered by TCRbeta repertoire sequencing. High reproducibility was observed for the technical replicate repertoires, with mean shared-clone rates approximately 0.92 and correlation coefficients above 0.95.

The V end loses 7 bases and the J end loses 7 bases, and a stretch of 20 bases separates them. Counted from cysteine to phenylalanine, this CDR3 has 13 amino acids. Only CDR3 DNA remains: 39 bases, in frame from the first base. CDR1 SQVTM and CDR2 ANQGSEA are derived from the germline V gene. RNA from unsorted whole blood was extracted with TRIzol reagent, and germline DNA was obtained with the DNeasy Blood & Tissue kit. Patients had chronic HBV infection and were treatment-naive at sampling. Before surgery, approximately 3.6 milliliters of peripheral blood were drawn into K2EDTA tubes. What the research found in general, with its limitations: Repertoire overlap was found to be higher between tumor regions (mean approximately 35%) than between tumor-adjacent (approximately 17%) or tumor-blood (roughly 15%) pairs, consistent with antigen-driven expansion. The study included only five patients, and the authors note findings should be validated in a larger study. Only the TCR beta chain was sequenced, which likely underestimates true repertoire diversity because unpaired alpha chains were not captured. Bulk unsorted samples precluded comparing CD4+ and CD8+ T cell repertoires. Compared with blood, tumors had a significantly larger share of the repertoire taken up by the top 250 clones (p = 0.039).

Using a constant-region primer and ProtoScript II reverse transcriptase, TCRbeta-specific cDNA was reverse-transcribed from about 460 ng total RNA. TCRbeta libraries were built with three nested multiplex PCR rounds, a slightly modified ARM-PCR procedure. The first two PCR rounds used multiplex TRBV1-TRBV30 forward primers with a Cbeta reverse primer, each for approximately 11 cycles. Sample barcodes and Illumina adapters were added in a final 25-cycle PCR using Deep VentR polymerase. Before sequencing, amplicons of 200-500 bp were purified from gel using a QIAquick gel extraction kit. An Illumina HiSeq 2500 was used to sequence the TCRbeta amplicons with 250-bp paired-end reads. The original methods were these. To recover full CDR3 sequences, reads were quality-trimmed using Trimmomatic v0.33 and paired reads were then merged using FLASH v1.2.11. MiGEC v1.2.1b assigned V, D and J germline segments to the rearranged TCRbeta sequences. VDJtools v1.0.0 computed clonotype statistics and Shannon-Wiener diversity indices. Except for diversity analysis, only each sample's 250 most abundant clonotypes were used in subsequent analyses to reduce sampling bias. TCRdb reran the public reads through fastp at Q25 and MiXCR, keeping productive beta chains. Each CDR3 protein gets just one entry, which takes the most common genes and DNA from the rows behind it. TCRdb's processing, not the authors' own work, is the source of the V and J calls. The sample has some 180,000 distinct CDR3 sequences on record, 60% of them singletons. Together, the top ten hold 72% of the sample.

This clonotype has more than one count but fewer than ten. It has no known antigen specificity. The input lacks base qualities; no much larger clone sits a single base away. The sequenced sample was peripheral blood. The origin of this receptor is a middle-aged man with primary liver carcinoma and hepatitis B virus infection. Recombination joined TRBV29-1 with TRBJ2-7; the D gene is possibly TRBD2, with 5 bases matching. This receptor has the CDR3 CSGAYGELEEQYF. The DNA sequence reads TGCAGCGGGGCCTATGGGGAGTTAGAAGAGCAGTACTTC.